The following is a T cell receptor (beta chain) sequence with its context. Its antigen is unknown. These data come from a study of shared clonotypes between healthy human individuals. Whole-study findings and limits: Of the naive CD4 clonotypes, roughly 5.2% were shared across a handful of donors. Sampling used blood alone; tissue repertoires probably differ.

The method was immunoSEQ multiplex PCR; TCRdb's version includes in-frame clones alone and lacks a portion of them. The sample includes a few million clones, roughly 93% of them seen just once. Germline V CDR1 and CDR2: SGHDT, YYEEEE. The CDR3 runs 15 residues. With V trimmed by 3 bases and J by 7 bases, 11 bases remained unmatched. The investigators split CD4+ cells into a CD45RA+ naive subset and a CD45RA-negative memory subset. The rearrangement uses TRBV5-6 and TRBJ1-1; 8 positions match TRBD1. The sample consisted of naive CD4+ T cells from PBMCs. Specified subset: CD45RA+ positively selected. The receptor was isolated from a man between 18 and 35 years old in good health. Some clones in this sample may be carry-over from other donors' samples. The CDR3 spells CASSWRTGLNVEAFF. The CDR3 bases are TGTGCCAGCAGCTGGAGGACAGGGTTGAACGTTGAAGCTTTCTTT.